This TCR beta chain came from a study of shared clonotypes between healthy human individuals. Study overall: Each donor's CD4 naive and CD4 memory cells filled three plates apiece, CD8 naive two, and CD8 memory one.

The table lists this clone with a count of one. Antigen specificity is unknown. Naive CD8 cells, CD45RO-negative and positively selected for CCR7, excluded terminally differentiated effector memory CD45RA+ cells. Study-wide points: Few donors restricted represented genetic and exposure-history diversity.

The length of the CDR3 is 19 residues. Looked up from germline, CDR1 is GTSNPN and CDR2 is SVGIG (reference sequence). Trimming took off 1 base at V and 7 bases at J, with 32 bases between the two ends. At the deep level, the assay was run. Libraries were prepared by immunoSEQ multiplex PCR; TCRdb keeps only in-frame clonotypes and omits some of them. The sample gives 1.5 million to 2.5 million clones, about 95% of which show up once; more than 0.95% is in the top ten. This chain links TRBV30 with TRBJ2-7; a possible D gene is TRBD1 (5 bases). This receptor was obtained from a man aged 18 to 29 in good health. Sequencing was done on a sample of naive CD8+ T cells sorted from blood. The CDR3 DNA sequence: TGTGCCTGGAGTGGAACGGCGACACCCCTGCCCCCGGCTCAGGGTGAGCAGTACTTC. Translated: CAWSGTATPLPPAQGEQYF.